This TCR beta chain was obtained from a study of regulatory T cells in long-lasting Graves disease. Findings of the study overall: Among samples with persistent disease, TRBV28, TRBJ1-2 and TRBJ2-5 were favored.

To make TCR beta libraries, researchers used iRepertoire HTBI primers and Arm-PCR of CDR3 regions. TCRdb recomputed calls from the multiplex PCR reads with MiXCR, one row per CDR3 protein. The sample lists about 620,000 distinct CDR3 sequences, 16% occurring once. This clonotype was counted ten times or more. Antigen unknown. This CDR3 is 17 amino acids long. Losses at the gene ends were 6 bases for V and 0 bases for J; bases not matched to a gene: 10. From germline, CDR1 is ENHRY and CDR2 SYGVKD. Time point denoted: newly diagnosed GD, antithyroid drugs for less than 3 months. Preparation of the TCR library used RNA extracted from PBMCs. The sample was also linked to a second study, of T cells in Graves' hyperthyroidism and ophthalmopathy. That work contributes: A model built on 13 V-J features separated ophthalmopathy from stable hyperthyroidism.

This chain connects TRBV10-3 to TRBJ1-5; the match to TRBD1 covers 8 bases. This material consisted of peripheral blood mononuclear cells (PBMCs), taken at new diagnosis, from a patient treated with antithyroid drugs. The sequence derives from a woman in her 30s with Graves disease. The chain's CDR3 is CAIRPDRGGNSNQPQHF. The CDR3 DNA is TGTGCCATCAGACCCGACAGGGGCGGGAATAGCAATCAGCCCCAGCATTTT.